A selection of T cell receptor beta chains follows, all from one sample in a study of blood T cell repertoires in COVID-19. Data came from immunoSEQ multiplex PCR; TCRdb stores just in-frame clones and leaves some out. Of over 100,000 clones listed, about 80% are singletons. The source material was peripheral blood. The source of these receptors is a woman between 45 and 60 years old with acute or convalescent COVID-19. Each CDR3 is given with its conserved first and last residue. Each record gives: V gene, D gene, J gene, clone size, CDR3 protein, CDR3 DNA. The D gene is left open where the match is weak. Clone size is shown for a subset of rows, as once, few, many or a class of expanded clone.

TRBV16	TRBD1	TRBJ1-1	.	CASSHLGQGVAGNTEAFF	TGTGCCAGCAGCCACCTAGGACAGGGGGTCGCGGGGAACACTGAAGCTTTCTTT
TRBV11-3	.	TRBJ2-3	.	CASSPSATGSDTQYF	TGTGCCAGCAGCCCTTCGGCAACAGGGTCAGATACGCAGTATTTT
TRBV5-5	TRBD1	TRBJ1-6	.	CASSLRGQETNSPLHF	TGTGCCAGCAGCTTGAGGGGGCAGGAGACCAATTCACCCCTCCACTTT
TRBV27	TRBD2	TRBJ2-1	.	CASSYPGLAGGRAHNEQFF	TGTGCCAGCAGCTACCCGGGACTAGCGGGGGGGCGGGCTCACAATGAGCAGTTCTTC
TRBV6-5	.	TRBJ1-1	.	CASRQTGEAFF	TGTGCCAGCAGACAGACAGGTGAAGCTTTCTTT
TRBV5-6	.	TRBJ1-5	.	CASSLGPITGPGSNQPQHF	TGTGCCAGCAGCTTGGGGCCGATTACAGGTCCCGGTAGCAATCAGCCCCAGCATTTT
TRBV2	TRBD1	TRBJ1-2	.	CASSEGGQSLYGYTF	TGTGCCAGCAGTGAAGGGGGACAGTCGCTCTATGGCTACACCTTC
TRBV2	.	TRBJ1-5	once	CASKLGGSPQHF	TGTGCCAGCAAACTGGGAGGTTCGCCCCAGCATTTT
TRBV5-4	TRBD1	TRBJ2-6	.	CASSPKTGAGANVLTF	TGTGCCAGCAGCCCCAAGACAGGGGCTGGGGCCAACGTCCTGACTTTC
TRBV2	TRBD2	TRBJ2-1	.	CASSEFRTSGEDEQFF	TGTGCCAGCAGTGAATTTAGGACTAGCGGGGAGGACGAGCAGTTCTTC
TRBV5-1	TRBD1	TRBJ1-6	few	CASSLQGADNSPLHF	TGCGCCAGCAGCCTACAGGGGGCTGATAATTCACCCCTCCACTTT
TRBV6-6	.	TRBJ1-5	.	CASSYSGRNQPQHF	TGTGCCAGCAGTTACTCTGGCAGGAATCAGCCCCAGCATTTT
TRBV6-5	.	TRBJ2-7	.	CAITPTRYEQYF	TGTGCCATCACCCCAACCCGGTACGAGCAGTACTTC
TRBV9	TRBD2	TRBJ2-1	.	CASSATQGAGGNEQFF	TGTGCCAGCAGCGCGACTCAGGGAGCGGGGGGAAATGAGCAGTTCTTC
TRBV23-1	.	TRBJ2-1	.	CASSQVRGSYNEQFF	TGCGCCAGCAGTCAAGTCAGGGGCTCCTACAATGAGCAGTTCTTC
TRBV30	.	TRBJ1-1	.	CAWSVQFSYKAFF	TGTGCCTGGAGTGTACAGTTCAGTTACAAAGCTTTCTTT
TRBV27	.	TRBJ1-2	.	CASSLKGLSYTF	TGTGCCAGCAGTTTAAAGGGACTAAGCTACACCTTC
TRBV24-1	TRBD1	TRBJ1-4	.	CATSDHRGNNPTNEKLFF	TGTGCCACCAGCGACCACAGGGGAAATAACCCAACTAATGAAAAACTGTTTTTT
TRBV7-3	TRBD1	TRBJ1-1	few	CASSLAGGAGTEAFF	TGTGCCAGCAGCTTGGCAGGGGGCGCTGGGACTGAAGCTTTCTTT
TRBV25-1	.	TRBJ2-7	.	CASSGNSYEQYF	TGTGCCAGCAGTGGAAACAGCTACGAGCAGTACTTC
TRBV5-6	TRBD1	TRBJ1-4	.	CASSSGQGNSFNEKLFF	TGTGCCAGCAGCTCGGGACAGGGGAACTCCTTTAATGAAAAACTGTTTTTT
TRBV6-5	TRBD1	TRBJ1-2	.	CASSYGGNRGYGYTF	TGTGCCAGCAGTTACGGGGGCAACAGGGGATATGGCTACACCTTC
TRBV19	.	TRBJ1-6	few	CASSIRWRDAKYSPLHF	TGTGCCAGTAGTATTCGGTGGCGGGACGCGAAATATTCACCCCTCCACTTT
TRBV10-3	TRBD1	TRBJ1-1	few	CAILAGQGNRNDKAFF	TGTGCCATCCTAGCGGGACAGGGGAATAGGAACGACAAAGCTTTCTTT
TRBV7-9	.	TRBJ1-2	.	CASSLVSVSNYGYTF	TGTGCCAGCAGCTTAGTCTCAGTTTCTAACTATGGCTACACCTTC
TRBV7-2	.	TRBJ1-1	.	CASTLRRVNTEAFF	TGTGCCAGCACCCTGCGCCGAGTTAACACTGAAGCTTTCTTT
TRBV5-1	.	TRBJ1-2	few	CASSPEPQITGNGYTF	TGCGCCAGCAGCCCTGAACCCCAAATTACAGGGAATGGCTACACCTTC
TRBV18	.	TRBJ2-6	.	CASSPRGQGSGANVLTF	TGTGCCAGCTCACCACGGGGTCAGGGCTCTGGGGCCAACGTCCTGACTTTC
TRBV25-1	.	TRBJ1-2	.	CASHGGFYGYTF	TGTGCCTCCCACGGAGGATTCTATGGCTACACCTTC
TRBV19	.	TRBJ1-5	.	CASSIVEGPQHF	TGTGCCAGTAGTATAGTCGAGGGGCCCCAGCATTTT
TRBV5-1	TRBD1	TRBJ1-1	.	CASSLDGQVEAFF	TGCGCCAGCAGCTTGGATGGACAGGTTGAAGCTTTCTTT
TRBV28	TRBD1	TRBJ2-5	.	CASSYETGTHQETQYF	TGTGCCAGCAGCTACGAGACAGGGACCCACCAAGAGACCCAGTACTTC
TRBV6-5	.	TRBJ1-5	few	CASRQGNQPQHF	TGTGCCAGCAGGCAGGGCAATCAGCCCCAGCATTTT
TRBV18	.	TRBJ1-3	.	CASSRGGNTGNTIYF	TGTGCCAGCTCACGGGGAGGCAACACTGGAAACACCATATATTTT
TRBV9	TRBD2	TRBJ2-1	.	CASSVAPPAGGDNEQFF	TGTGCCAGCAGCGTAGCTCCCCCAGCGGGGGGGGACAATGAGCAGTTCTTC
TRBV9	.	TRBJ1-2	once	CASSDRQKINYGYTF	TGTGCCAGCAGCGACCGACAGAAGATTAACTATGGCTACACCTTC
TRBV7-3	.	TRBJ2-7	.	CASSSTDSYEQYF	TGTGCCAGCAGCTCTACCGATTCCTACGAGCAGTACTTC
TRBV5-1	TRBD1	TRBJ1-2	.	CASSLSGQAYGGYTF	TGCGCCAGCAGCTTGTCTGGACAGGCTTATGGAGGCTACACCTTC
TRBV5-5	TRBD1	TRBJ2-2	.	CASSGRDRVDTGELFF	TGTGCCAGCAGCGGCCGGGACAGGGTTGACACCGGGGAGCTGTTTTTT
TRBV15	.	TRBJ1-2	.	CATSNGYGYTF	TGTGCCACCAGCAACGGCTATGGCTACACCTTC
TRBV15	TRBD1	TRBJ2-7	.	CATSRDVGTVYSYEQYF	TGTGCCACCAGCAGAGATGTGGGGACAGTCTACTCCTACGAGCAGTACTTC
TRBV6-2/TRBV6-3	.	TRBJ2-5	.	CASSDRSQETQYF	TGTGCCAGCAGTGACAGATCCCAAGAGACCCAGTACTTC
TRBV28	.	TRBJ1-1	few	CASSQQGLNTEAFF	TGTGCCAGCAGCCAACAGGGTTTGAACACTGAAGCTTTCTTT
TRBV11-3	.	TRBJ2-1	few	CASSRTNNEQFF	TGTGCCTCGAGCAGGACTAACAATGAGCAGTTCTTC
TRBV5-1	.	TRBJ2-1	.	CASRLAGTPYNEQFF	TGCGCCAGCAGACTAGCCGGGACCCCCTACAATGAGCAGTTCTTC
TRBV18	TRBD1	TRBJ1-5	.	CASSPGTGGNQPQHF	TGTGCCAGCTCACCCGGGACAGGGGGCAATCAGCCCCAGCATTTT
TRBV10-3	.	TRBJ1-4	.	CATKQVLGTNEKLFF	TGTGCCACCAAACAGGTCCTGGGGACTAATGAAAAACTGTTTTTT
TRBV5-1	.	TRBJ2-6	.	CASNDGTSGANVLTF	TGCGCCAGCAACGACGGGACTTCTGGGGCCAACGTCCTGACTTTC
TRBV12-3/TRBV12-4	.	TRBJ2-1	.	CASSFSANEQFF	TGTGCCAGCAGTTTCAGCGCCAATGAGCAGTTCTTC
TRBV9	.	TRBJ2-3	once	CASSVAWGQADTDTQYF	TGTGCCAGCAGCGTAGCTTGGGGGCAGGCGGACACAGATACGCAGTATTTT
TRBV15	.	TRBJ1-6	.	CATSRETGLLLHF	TGTGCCACCAGCAGAGAGACAGGTTTGCTCCTCCACTTT
TRBV6-5	.	TRBJ2-1	.	CASSYRGAYNEQFF	TGTGCCAGCAGTTACAGGGGCGCCTACAATGAGCAGTTCTTC